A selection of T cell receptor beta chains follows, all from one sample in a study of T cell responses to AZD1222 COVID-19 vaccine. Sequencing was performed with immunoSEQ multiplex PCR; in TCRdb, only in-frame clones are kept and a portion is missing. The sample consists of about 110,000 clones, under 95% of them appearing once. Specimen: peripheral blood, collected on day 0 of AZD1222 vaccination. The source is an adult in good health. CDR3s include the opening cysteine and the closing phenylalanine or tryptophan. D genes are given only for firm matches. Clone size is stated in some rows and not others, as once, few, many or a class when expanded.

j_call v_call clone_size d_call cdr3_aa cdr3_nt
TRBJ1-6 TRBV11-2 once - CASSAELVNSPLHF TGTGCCAGCAGCGCGGAGCTAGTGAATTCACCCCTCCACTTT
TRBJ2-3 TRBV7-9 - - CASSLGGASTDTQYF TGTGCCAGCAGCTTAGGGGGGGCGAGCACAGATACGCAGTATTTT
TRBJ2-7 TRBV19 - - CASSPTPGSYEQYF TGTGCCAGTAGTCCCACCCCGGGCTCCTACGAGCAGTACTTC
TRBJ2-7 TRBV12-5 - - CASLAGTLGNFYEQYF TGTGCTAGCCTCGCCGGGACACTGGGCAACTTCTACGAGCAGTACTTC
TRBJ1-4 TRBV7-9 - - CASSSDLLVEKLFF TGTGCCAGCAGCTCCGATCTATTGGTTGAAAAACTGTTTTTT
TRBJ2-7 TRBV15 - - CATSGGSGLPSYEQYF TGTGCCACCAGCGGGGGGTCTGGACTGCCCTCCTACGAGCAGTACTTC
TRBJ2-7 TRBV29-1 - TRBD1 CSVVGDRGRSPYEQYF TGCAGCGTTGTAGGGGACAGGGGGCGCTCCCCATACGAGCAGTACTTC
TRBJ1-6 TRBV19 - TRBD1 CASSTDRENPYNSPLHF TGTGCCAGTAGTACCGACAGGGAAAACCCGTATAATTCACCCCTCCACTTT
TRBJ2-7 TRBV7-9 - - CASSPPVYEQYF TGTGCCAGCAGCCCGCCCGTCTACGAGCAGTACTTC
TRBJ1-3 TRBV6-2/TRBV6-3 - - CASSDPGVSGNTIYF TGTGCCAGCAGTGACCCGGGGGTCTCTGGAAACACCATATATTTT
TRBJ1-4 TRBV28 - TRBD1 CASRTGRGEKLFF TGTGCCAGCAGGACAGGGCGGGGGGAAAAACTGTTTTTT
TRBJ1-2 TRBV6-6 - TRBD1 CASRIPQGAGGYTF TGTGCCAGCAGGATTCCACAGGGGGCTGGTGGCTACACCTTC
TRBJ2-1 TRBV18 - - CASSSSGTYNEQFF TGTGCCAGCTCGTCCTCAGGAACCTACAATGAGCAGTTCTTC
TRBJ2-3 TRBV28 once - CASGADTQYF TGTGCCAGCGGGGCAGATACGCAGTATTTT
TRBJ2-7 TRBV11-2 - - CASSLVGEQYF TGTGCCAGCAGCTTAGTGGGGGAGCAGTACTTC
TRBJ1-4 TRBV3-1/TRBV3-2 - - CASSQSHSNEKLFF TGTGCCAGCAGCCAGTCACACTCCAATGAAAAACTGTTTTTT
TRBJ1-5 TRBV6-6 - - CASSPSATPLRNQPQHF TGTGCCAGCAGTCCTTCTGCCACCCCCCTTCGCAATCAGCCCCAGCATTTT
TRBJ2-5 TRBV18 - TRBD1 CASSPLTGAWGETQYF TGTGCCAGCTCACCATTAACAGGGGCCTGGGGAGAGACCCAGTACTTC
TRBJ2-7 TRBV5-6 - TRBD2 CASSSTSGDYEQYF TGTGCCAGCAGCTCGACTAGCGGGGACTACGAGCAGTACTTC
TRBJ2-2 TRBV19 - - CASSGDGRTGELFF TGTGCCAGTAGTGGGGACGGGAGAACCGGGGAGCTGTTTTTT
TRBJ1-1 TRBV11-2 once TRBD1 CASSFGQGTTEAFF TGTGCCAGCAGCTTTGGACAGGGGACCACTGAAGCTTTCTTT
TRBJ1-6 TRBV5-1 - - CASRRGQNSPLHF TGCGCCAGCAGAAGGGGACAAAATTCACCCCTCCACTTT
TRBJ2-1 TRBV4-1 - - CASSQGGQGEQFF TGCGCCAGCAGCCAGGGGGGGCAGGGTGAGCAGTTCTTC
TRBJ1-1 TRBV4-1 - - CASSQDHPTRVGVAFF TGCGCCAGCAGCCAAGATCACCCCACGAGAGTGGGGGTAGCTTTCTTT
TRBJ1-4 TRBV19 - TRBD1 CASVNRGRREKLFF TGTGCCAGTGTGAACAGGGGACGACGAGAAAAACTGTTTTTT
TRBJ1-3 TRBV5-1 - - CASSRGAGTGNTIYF TGCGCCAGCAGCCGTGGGGCGGGGACGGGAAACACCATATATTTT
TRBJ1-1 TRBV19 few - CASSSRGQSTEAFF TGTGCCAGTAGTAGCCGGGGGCAGAGCACTGAAGCTTTCTTT
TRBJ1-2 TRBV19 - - CASSIGGHSNYGYTF TGTGCCAGTAGTATTGGGGGGCACTCTAACTATGGCTACACCTTC
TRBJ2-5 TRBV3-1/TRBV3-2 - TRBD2 CASSQRGSGVETQYF TGTGCCAGCAGCCAAAGGGGTAGCGGGGTGGAGACCCAGTACTTC
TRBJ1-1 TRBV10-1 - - CASSESRRAEAFF TGCGCCAGCAGTGAAAGCCGACGAGCTGAAGCTTTCTTT
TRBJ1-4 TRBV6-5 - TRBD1 CASSSTGTGGEKLFF TGTGCCAGCAGTTCCACCGGGACAGGCGGGGAAAAACTGTTTTTT
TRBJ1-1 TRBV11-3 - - CASSLRGNTEAFF TGTGCCAGCAGCCTCAGGGGGAACACTGAAGCTTTCTTT
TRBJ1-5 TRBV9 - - CASSAGRNSNQPQHF TGTGCCAGCAGCGCCGGACGGAATAGCAATCAGCCCCAGCATTTT
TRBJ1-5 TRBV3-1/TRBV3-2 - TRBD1 CASSQDLGQGNQPQHF TGTGCCAGCAGCCAAGATCTGGGACAGGGAAATCAGCCCCAGCATTTT
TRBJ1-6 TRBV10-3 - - CAIKMKGQGESPLHF TGTGCCATCAAAATGAAGGGGCAGGGCGAATCACCCCTCCACTTT
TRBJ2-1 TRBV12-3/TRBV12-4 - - CASSLWGEQFF TGTGCCAGCAGTTTATGGGGGGAACAGTTCTTC
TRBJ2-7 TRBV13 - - CASSLLSGRGVDPDYEQYF TGTGCCAGCAGCTTACTTTCCGGCAGGGGCGTAGACCCTGACTACGAGCAGTACTTC
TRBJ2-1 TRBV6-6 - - CASCFVGAIYNEQFF TGTGCCAGCTGTTTTGTGGGGGCCATCTACAATGAGCAGTTCTTC
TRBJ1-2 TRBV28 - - CASRKGINGYTF TGTGCCAGCAGAAAGGGGATTAATGGCTACACCTTC
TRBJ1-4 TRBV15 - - CATSREQGGAEKLFF TGTGCCACCAGCAGAGAACAGGGTGGGGCTGAAAAACTGTTTTTT
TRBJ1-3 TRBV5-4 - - CASSLAPGLSSGNTIYF TGTGCCAGCAGCTTGGCCCCCGGTCTCAGCTCTGGAAACACCATATATTTT
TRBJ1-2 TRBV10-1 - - CASSSTLIYGYTF TGCGCCAGCAGTTCGACTCTTATCTATGGCTACACCTTC